A single sample is the source of the 32 T cell receptor beta chains below, sequenced in a study of T-cell reconstitution after alpha-beta-depleted transplantation in children. Preparation of the TCRbeta library used unique molecular identifiers. TCRdb reprocessed the PCR reads with MiXCR, giving one entry per CDR3 protein. The sample lists hundreds of thousands of distinct CDR3 sequences, roughly 25% occurring once. The material was PBMCs, obtained before TCRalphabeta/CD19-depleted stem cell transplant. These TCRs come from a girl under 10 years old with Fanconi anemia, due to receive a stem cell transplant.

To note about this clonotype: This clone may be a read error of a much larger clone one base away. Since the CDR3 does not end with the conserved phenylalanine or tryptophan, this likely comes from a read error. V and J are TRBV29-1 and TRBJ1-1; the D is unclear. This CDR3 is built from 11 residues. V lost 5 bases, J lost 10 bases, and 14 bases lay in between. Germline-derived CDR1 and CDR2 are SQVTM and ANQGSEA. CDR3 amino acids: CSVLRQGLAFS. Written as DNA, the CDR3 is TGCAGCGTTCTTAGACAAGGGTTAGCTTTCTCT.

The gene calls are TRBV20-1 and TRBJ2-3, with D perhaps TRBD2 (5 bases). Germline CDR1 reads DFQATT; CDR2 reads SNEGSKA (reference sequence). The length of the CDR3 is 13 residues. The CDR3 reads CCCVTNPTDTQYF. As DNA, the CDR3 is TGCTGCTGCGTGACTAACCCCACAGATACGCAGTATTTT.

This clonotype appeared many times. The chain carries TRBV12-3 or TRBV12-4 and TRBJ1-6; TRBD1 is a possible D gene (5 bases). The CDR3 consists of 14 residues. V lost 8 bases, J lost 7 bases, and 15 bases lay in between. The CDR3 sequence is CASSSGQPNSPLHF. In DNA, the CDR3 is TGTGCCAGCTCCTCAGGGCAGCCGAATTCACCCCTCCACTTT.

The chain uses TRBV29-1 and TRBJ2-7; 13 bases are a match to TRBD2. V shed 4 bases, J shed 6 bases, and the junction held 6 bases outside the gene matches. The CDR3 loop spans 14 amino acids. Germline V CDR1 and CDR2: SQVTM, ANQGSEA. CDR3 sequence: CSVARLAGGGEQYF. CDR3 sequence (DNA): TGCAGCGTTGCTCGACTAGCGGGAGGAGGCGAGCAGTACTTC.

This clonotype was seen a handful of times. The chain recombines TRBV7-6 with TRBJ2-7; D unclear. Germline-derived CDR1 and CDR2 are SGHVS and FNYEAQ. The CDR3 length is 15 residues. V lost 1 base and J lost 3, with 13 bases in between. Here the CDR3 DNA reads TGTGCCAGCAGCTTAGATCAGGTCTACCACTACGAGCAGTACTTC. Its protein is CASSLDQVYHYEQYF.

This chain connects TRBV5-1 to TRBJ2-7, with 10 bases matching TRBD2. After removal of 1 base from V and 5 bases from J, the junction contained 6 bases not matched to a gene. CDR3 length: 15 amino acids. CDR1 is SGHRS, CDR2 YFSETQ, per germline. CDR3 loop: CASSLPSGSLDEQYF. The CDR3 DNA reads as TGCGCCAGCAGCTTGCCTAGCGGGAGTCTCGACGAGCAGTACTTC.

At least ten counts were recorded for this clonotype. The chain carries TRBV27 and TRBJ2-1; TRBD2 matches 13 bases. With V trimmed by 6 bases and J by 8 bases, 7 bases remained unmatched. CDR3 length: 15 residues. Germline V gives CDR1 MNHEY, CDR2 SMNVEV (reference sequence). In DNA, the CDR3 is TGTGCCAGCAGCCGGACTAGCGGGAGTAGCTATGAGCAGTTCTTC. Translating gives CASSRTSGSSYEQFF.

This clonotype came up many times. CDR3 in DNA: TGTGCCACCAGCAGACACCGGGACAGGGGGCTTCTAGGTGAGCAGTTCTTC. It is translated as CATSRHRDRGLLGEQFF. The rearrangement joins TRBV15 to TRBJ2-1; 12 nucleotides agree with TRBD1. The germline gives CDR1 LNHNV, CDR2 YYDKDF (reference sequence). After removal of 2 bases from V and 9 bases from J, the junction contained 11 bases not matched to a gene. This CDR3 contains 17 residues.

The count of this clonotype is one. V usage is TRBV5-1 and J usage is TRBJ2-7, with 8 bases lining up with TRBD1. V was pared by 2 bases and J by 2 bases, with 15 bases of the junction left unmatched. CDR3 size: 18 residues. CDR1 and CDR2 from the germline V gene are SGHRS and YFSETQ. CDR3 DNA sequence: TGCGCCAGCAGCTTAGGGTTAGGTTGGACAGGGCGACCCTACGAGCAGTACTTC. This encodes CASSLGLGWTGRPYEQYF.

This clonotype was detected ten times or more. The V gene is TRBV6-5, the J gene TRBJ2-7, with 9 positions matching TRBD2. Germline V gene sequence: CDR1 MNHEY, CDR2 SVGAGI. CDR3 size: 16 residues. J gave up 3 bases and V 2 bases, and 8 bases lay outside the gene matches. DNA of the CDR3: TGTGCCAGCAGTTACAGGAGCGGGGGGCCCTACTACGAGCAGTACTTC. Its translation: CASSYRSGGPYYEQYF.

V is TRBV4-2 and J is TRBJ2-5; TRBD1 aligns across 8 bases. The CDR3 spans 14 residues. CDR1 and CDR2 from the germline V gene are LGHNA and YNFKEQ. With 5 bases clipped from V and 4 bases from J, the junction kept 6 bases outside the gene matches. The DNA of the CDR3 is TGTGCCAGCAGCGGAGTCACAGGGGGAGAGACCCAGTACTTC. Its protein product is CASSGVTGGETQYF.

The rearrangement joins TRBV28 to TRBJ2-4; the D gene is possibly TRBD1 (6 bases). V dropped 3 bases and J dropped 0 bases, with 9 bases sitting between them. The CDR3 runs 15 residues. Germline V gives CDR1 MDHEN, CDR2 SYDVKM. CDR3 residues: CASSFPGVAKNIQYF. In nucleotides, the CDR3 is TGTGCCAGCAGTTTCCCAGGGGTAGCCAAAAACATTCAGTACTTC.

The chain has TRBV6-5 and TRBJ2-1, with 9 bases matching TRBD1. The CDR3 length is 15 residues. The germline gives CDR1 MNHEY, CDR2 SVGAGI. V was pared by 6 bases and J by 5 bases, with 8 bases of the junction left unmatched. In DNA form, the CDR3 reads TGTGCCAGCAGATACAGGGGGCGCGATCACAATGAGCAGTTCTTC. Translating it yields CASRYRGRDHNEQFF.

This clonotype was observed at least ten times. The chain recombines TRBV20-1 with TRBJ2-3, with 12 bases fitting TRBD2. The germline CDR1 and CDR2 sequences are DFQATT and SNEGSKA (reference sequence). V gave up 2 bases and J gave up 2 bases; unmatched junction bases: 8. This CDR3 comprises 17 residues. DNA of the CDR3: TGCAGTGCTAGATCACTAGCGGGGGGCCTTTTCACAGATACGCAGTATTTT. Encoded protein: CSARSLAGGLFTDTQYF.

This chain links TRBV5-1 with TRBJ2-1, with 12 bases lining up with TRBD2. The CDR3 has 15 amino acids. Germline V CDR1 and CDR2: SGHRS, YFSETQ. V shed 0 bases and J 7 bases; nucleotides not matched to a gene: 2. The DNA of the CDR3 is TGCGCCAGCAGCTTGGGACTAGCGGGAGCAAATGAGCAGTTCTTC. It specifies CASSLGLAGANEQFF.

The chain combines TRBV7-8 with TRBJ2-3; TRBD2 matches at 11 bases. Germline CDR1 reads SGHVS; CDR2 reads FQNEAQ. Unmatched junction bases numbered 12, after V lost 5 bases and J lost 2 bases. This CDR3 has 18 amino acids. CDR3 loop: CASSNPTSGIVFTDTQYF. The CDR3 bases are TGTGCCAGCAGCAACCCGACTAGCGGGATAGTTTTCACAGATACGCAGTATTTT. Complete variable domain (other parts from reference TRBV7-8 and TRBJ2-3): GAGVSQSPRYKVAKRGQDVALRCDPISGHVSLFWYQQALGQGPEFLTYFQNEAQLDKSGLPSDRFFAERPEGSVSTLKIQRTQQEDSAVYLCASSNPTSGIVFTDTQYFGPGTRLTVL.

The chain carries TRBV30 and TRBJ2-7, with D perhaps TRBD2 (6 bases). The CDR3 is 14 amino acids. V lost 2 bases, J lost 0 bases, and 11 bases lay in between. The germline gives CDR1 GTSNPN, CDR2 SVGIG (reference sequence). CDR3 loop: CAWSPGESSYEQYF. CDR3 nucleotide sequence: TGTGCCTGGAGTCCGGGAGAGAGCTCCTACGAGCAGTACTTC.

Many counts were recorded for this clonotype. The rearrangement links TRBV20-1 to TRBJ2-7; 7 bases align to TRBD2. Trimming cost V 0 bases and J 2 bases; bases outside gene matches: 7. Germline loops: CDR1 DFQATT, CDR2 SNEGSKA (reference sequence). The CDR3 extends over 15 amino acids. CDR3 DNA: TGCAGTGCTAGAGATATCAGCGGGGTAACCTACGAGCAGTACTTC. It is translated as CSARDISGVTYEQYF.

This clonotype showed up many times. The chain carries TRBV29-1 and TRBJ2-2; D unresolved. V shed 4 bases and J shed 0 bases, with 9 bases lying between them. CDR1 is SQVTM and CDR2 is ANQGSEA in the germline V gene. The CDR3 has 14 residues. CDR3: CSVVGPANTGELFF. CDR3 DNA sequence: TGCAGCGTTGTGGGTCCCGCGAACACCGGGGAGCTGTTTTTT.

V gene TRBV7-8 combines with J gene TRBJ2-7, with 11 bases matching TRBD2. This CDR3 region has 15 residues. Unmatched junction bases numbered 4, after V lost 4 bases and J lost 2 bases. Germline-derived CDR1 and CDR2 are SGHVS and FQNEAQ. The CDR3 region has the DNA TGTGCCAGCAGCTGGGGGACTAGCGGTACCTACGAGCAGTACTTC. It specifies CASSWGTSGTYEQYF.

The sample holds many counts of this clonotype. V and J are TRBV5-1 and TRBJ2-3, with D possibly TRBD2 on 5 matching bases. Germline V gives CDR1 SGHRS, CDR2 YFSETQ. This CDR3 has 14 amino acids. Trimming pared 2 bases from V and 4 bases from J, leaving 11 bases between. The CDR3 is CASSFGERADTQYF. The CDR3 region has the DNA TGCGCCAGCAGCTTCGGCGAGAGGGCAGATACGCAGTATTTT.

This clonotype has ten or more counts. The CDR3 sequence is CASSTGTRDSNQPQHF. CDR3 nucleotide sequence: TGTGCCAGCAGTACGGGGACACGAGATAGCAATCAGCCCCAGCATTTT. The chain links TRBV6-2 or TRBV6-3 to TRBJ1-5; a weak D match, TRBD1 (6 bases). Germline CDR1 reads MNHEY; CDR2 reads SVGEGT. Trimming took off 5 bases at V and 0 bases at J, with 14 bases between the two ends. The CDR3 sequence is 16 residues long.

The gene calls are TRBV12-5 and TRBJ2-1; 11 bases map to TRBD2. The germline CDR1 and CDR2 sequences are LGHNT and FRNRAP. This CDR3 has 17 residues. Trimming at V came to 3 bases and at J to 2 bases, leaving 6 bases not matched to a gene. CDR3 DNA: TGTGCTAGTGGTTTATCCCCGACTAGCGGGACCTACAATGAGCAGTTCTTC. Its translation: CASGLSPTSGTYNEQFF.

The gene calls are TRBV7-9 and TRBJ2-7; TRBD1 matches at 9 bases. This CDR3 contains 17 residues. The J segment lost 4 bases and the V segment lost 5 bases, leaving 15 bases of the junction unmatched. Germline V gene data show CDR1 as SEHNR and CDR2 as FQNEAQ (reference sequence). The CDR3 loop is CASSLALGVGQGYEQYF. The CDR3 DNA reads as TGTGCCAGCAGCCTGGCTCTTGGCGTTGGACAGGGGTACGAGCAGTACTTC.

This clonotype has a count of ten or more. The chain employs TRBV24-1 and TRBJ2-1; 11 nucleotides agree with TRBD2. The ends lost 3 bases at V and 6 bases at J; junction bases unmatched: 6. The CDR3 runs 16 residues. Germline V CDR1 and CDR2: KGHDR, SFDVKD. The chain's CDR3 is CATSDVAGGRFNEQFF. CDR3 in DNA: TGTGCCACCAGTGATGTAGCGGGAGGGAGATTCAATGAGCAGTTCTTC.

The sample holds many counts of this clonotype. The chain combines TRBV20-1 with TRBJ1-2; possibly TRBD1 for D (6 bases). The CDR3 is 13 amino acids. The V gene lost 2 bases and the J gene lost 2 bases, with 9 bases spanning the gap. Germline-derived CDR1 and CDR2 are DFQATT and SNEGSKA (reference sequence). The CDR3 sequence: CSARSQGNYGYTF. The CDR3 nucleotides read TGCAGTGCTAGATCCCAGGGGAACTATGGCTACACCTTC.

The V and J genes are TRBV3-1 and TRBJ2-7; TRBD2 matches 10 bases. CDR1 is LGHDT, CDR2 YNNKEL, per germline (reference sequence). J gave up 0 bases and V 2 bases, and 7 bases lay outside the gene matches. The CDR3 is 17 amino acids. The CDR3 DNA reads as TGTGCCAGCAGCCAAATAAGCGGGGGGGAGGCCTCCTACGAGCAGTACTTC. Protein sequence: CASSQISGGEASYEQYF.

This clonotype has ten or more counts. The rearrangement links TRBV20-1 to TRBJ2-7; D unclear. Trimming removed 3 bases at V and 4 bases at J, with 22 bases between. The CDR3 is 16 residues long. Per the germline V gene, CDR1 is DFQATT and CDR2 is SNEGSKA (reference sequence). The CDR3 region is CSASAHSTLTDYEQYF. The CDR3 coding sequence is TGCAGTGCTAGCGCCCATTCAACACTTACCGATTACGAGCAGTACTTC.

This clonotype was detected many times. V usage is TRBV7-2 and J usage is TRBJ2-3; 9 bases fit TRBD1. This CDR3 has 15 amino acids. With V trimmed by 1 base and J by 5 bases, 4 bases remained unmatched. Germline CDR1 reads SGHTA; CDR2 reads FQGNSA. CDR3 loop: CASSLDRGRGDTQYF. In nucleotides, the CDR3 is TGTGCCAGCAGCTTAGACAGGGGGCGAGGAGATACGCAGTATTTT.

There are a few counts of this clonotype. The chain carries TRBV5-1 and TRBJ2-5; TRBD2 matches 11 bases. Looked up from germline, CDR1 is SGHRS and CDR2 is YFSETQ. This CDR3 contains 16 residues. The V segment lost 0 bases and the J segment 4 bases; nucleotides outside the gene matches: 5. In DNA, the CDR3 is TGCGCCAGCAGCTTGGTCGGAGGACTAGCGGGAGAGACCCAGTACTTC. It is translated as CASSLVGGLAGETQYF.

The chain combines TRBV20-1 with TRBJ1-2; 7 bases map to TRBD1. After removal of 3 bases from V and 6 bases from J, the junction contained 10 bases not matched to a gene. CDR3 length: 14 residues. Germline CDR1 DFQATT, CDR2 SNEGSKA (reference sequence). CDR3 in DNA: TGCAGTGCTAGTCCCCGGACAGGTGGCGATGGCTACACCTTC. Residues: CSASPRTGGDGYTF.

This clonotype was counted at least ten times. The chain is built from TRBV20-1 and TRBJ2-7; 10 bases match TRBD2. From germline, CDR1 is DFQATT and CDR2 SNEGSKA (reference sequence). V lost 8 bases and J lost 3; bases outside the gene matches: 4. The CDR3 spans 12 residues. The CDR3 spells CSPQREGYEQYF. CDR3 nucleotide sequence: TGCAGTCCTCAGCGGGAGGGCTACGAGCAGTACTTC.